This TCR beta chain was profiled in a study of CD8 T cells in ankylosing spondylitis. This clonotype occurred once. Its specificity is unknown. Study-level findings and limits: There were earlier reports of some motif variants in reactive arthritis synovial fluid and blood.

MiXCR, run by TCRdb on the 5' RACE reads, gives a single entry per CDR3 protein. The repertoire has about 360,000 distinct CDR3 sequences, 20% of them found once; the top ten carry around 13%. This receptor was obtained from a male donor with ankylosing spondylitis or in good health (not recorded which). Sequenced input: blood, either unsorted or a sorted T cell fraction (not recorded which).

CDR3 in amino acids: CASIGGPINEQFF. The CDR3 DNA follows: TGTGCCAGCATTGGAGGGCCTATCAATGAGCAGTTCTTC. The chain has TRBV6-6 and TRBJ2-1; D may be TRBD2 (6 bases). The CDR3 has 13 amino acids. The ends were cut back, 7 bases at V and 6 bases at J, with 13 bases in the middle. Per germline, CDR1 MNHNY and CDR2 SVGAGI (reference sequence).